One sample yielded the 32 T cell receptor beta chains listed below, sequenced in a study of cytomegalovirus exposure and HLA in healthy donors. The PCR used 60 Vbeta and 13 Jbeta primers. The method was immunoSEQ multiplex PCR; TCRdb's version includes in-frame clones alone and lacks a portion of them. The sample has fewer than 70,000 clones; approximately 71% are singletons. The sequencing input was PBMCs. These receptors all come from a man in his forties or fifties in good health and CMV-seronegative.

This rearrangement joins TRBV6-5 to TRBJ1-2, with D possibly being TRBD1 (6 bases). The CDR3 covers 14 residues. Germline assignment: CDR1 MNHEY and CDR2 SVGAGI. V lost 1 base and J 3 bases, leaving 9 bases between the germline ends. The CDR3 DNA reads TGTGCCAGCAGTTACTTACAGGGTGACTATGGCTACACCTTC. This encodes CASSYLQGDYGYTF.

The CDR3, as DNA: TGCGCCAGCAGTGATAGCCGCTACGAGCAGTACTTC. Translated: CASSDSRYEQYF. The V gene is TRBV10-2, the J gene TRBJ2-5; D uncertain. The J call may be incorrect, as the DNA end agrees better with TRBJ2-7. The CDR3 length is 12 residues. Germline CDR1 reads WSHSY; CDR2 reads SAAADI.

This rearrangement joins TRBV27 to TRBJ1-5; TRBD1 matches 7 bases. Trimming took 4 bases from V and 6 from J; bases not matched to a gene: 6. CDR3 length: 14 amino acids. CDR1 is MNHEY and CDR2 is SMNVEV in the germline V gene (reference sequence). CDR3 DNA sequence: TGTGCCAGCAGTTCACGACAGGGAACTCAGCCCCAGCATTTT. Translated, it gives CASSSRQGTQPQHF.

This chain joins TRBV6-1 and TRBJ2-7, with 8 bases matching TRBD2. Losses at the gene ends were 4 bases for V and 7 bases for J; bases not matched to a gene: 9. This CDR3 has 14 amino acids. Germline CDR1 MNHNS, CDR2 SASEGT. CDR3 region: CASSGLGTGGEQYF. The DNA of the CDR3 is TGTGCCAGCAGTGGCTTGGGGACGGGGGGGGAGCAGTACTTC.

The chain combines TRBV9 with TRBJ1-3; the D gene is possibly TRBD1 (5 bases). The CDR3 sequence is 13 residues long. V lost 5 bases to trimming and J lost 4 bases, with 10 bases between them. Germline V gene lookup returns CDR1 SGDLS and CDR2 YYNGEE. CDR3 region: CASRGTTGNTIYF. The CDR3 region has the DNA TGTGCCAGCAGGGGGACTACCGGAAACACCATATATTTT.

The CDR3 is CASSIEPTVGSQYF. The CDR3 nucleotides are TGTGCCAGTAGTATAGAACCGACAGTCGGGTCCCAGTACTTC. The rearrangement joins TRBV19 to TRBJ2-5; tentatively, D is TRBD1 (5 bases). V gave up 0 bases and J gave up 9 bases, with 14 bases separating them. Germline CDR1 and CDR2: LNHDA and SQIVND (reference sequence). This CDR3 has 14 amino acids.

The chain uses TRBV7-9 and TRBJ2-1; 7 bases agree with TRBD2. CDR1 SEHNR and CDR2 FQNEAQ come from the germline V gene (reference sequence). Losses at the gene ends were 0 bases for V and 7 bases for J; bases not matched to a gene: 9. This CDR3 has 16 amino acids. The CDR3 loop reads CASSLALGGTVNEQFF. The CDR3 nucleotides read TGTGCCAGCAGCTTAGCGTTGGGGGGGACGGTGAATGAGCAGTTCTTC.

The chain links TRBV10-3 to TRBJ1-6; a weak D match, TRBD1 (5 bases). V lost 7 bases to trimming and J lost 7 bases, with 11 bases between them. The CDR3 contains 13 residues. Germline values: CDR1 ENHRY, CDR2 SYGVKD. In DNA form, the CDR3 reads TGTGCCATCACCGGCAGGGCAAATTCACCCCTCCACTTT. Amino acid sequence: CAITGRANSPLHF.

The V call is TRBV18, the J call TRBJ2-6, with D perhaps TRBD1 (6 bases). The CDR3 runs 16 residues. Looked up from germline, CDR1 is KGHSH and CDR2 is LQKENI. The ends were cut back, 2 bases at V and 2 bases at J, with 10 bases in the middle. The CDR3 nucleotides read TGTGCCAGCTCACCATCACAGGGTCCTGGGGCCAACGTCCTGACTTTC. Translation gives CASSPSQGPGANVLTF.

CDR3: CASSWTGNSNQPQHF. CDR3 nucleotides: TGTGCCAGCAGCTGGACAGGGAATAGCAATCAGCCCCAGCATTTT. The chain is built from TRBV5-5 and TRBJ1-5; 8 bases are shared with TRBD1. The length of the CDR3 is 15 residues. Germline CDR1 reads SGHKS; CDR2 reads YYEKEE (reference sequence). With V trimmed by 3 bases and J by 0 bases, 2 bases remained unmatched. The complete variable domain, with remaining parts taken from reference TRBV5-5 and TRBJ1-5, reads DAGVTQSPTHLIKTRGQQVTLRCSPISGHKSVSWYQQVLGQGPQFIFQYYEKEERGRGNFPDRFSARQFPNYSSELNVNALLLGDSALYLCASSWTGNSNQPQHFGDGTRLSIL.

The V gene is TRBV19, the J gene TRBJ1-5, with unresolved D. In germline, CDR1 is LNHDA, CDR2 SQIVND (reference sequence). The V end lost 5 bases, the J end lost 6 bases, and 14 bases lay between the germline ends. This CDR3 has 14 amino acids. CDR3 coding DNA: TGTGCCAGTAGTCCCCCGGGAAGGCGTCAGCCCCAGCATTTT. Amino acids: CASSPPGRRQPQHF. Full variable domain (missing parts from reference TRBV19 and TRBJ1-5): DGGITQSPKYLFRKEGQNVTLSCEQNLNHDAMYWYRQDPGQGLRLIYYSQIVNDFQKGDIAEGYSVSREKKESFPLTVTSAQKNPTAFYLCASSPPGRRQPQHFGDGTRLSIL.

The rearrangement links TRBV7-6 to TRBJ1-6; perhaps TRBD1 as D (5 bases). Trimming took 1 base from V and 10 from J, leaving 14 bases between them. CDR1 is SGHVS and CDR2 is FNYEAQ in the germline V gene. The CDR3 has 15 amino acids. CDR3 nucleotides: TGTGCCAGCAGCTTAGGAAGGACAATGAACTCACCCCTCCACTTT. Translated, it gives CASSLGRTMNSPLHF.

V usage is TRBV11-3 and J usage is TRBJ1-1; 7 bases map to TRBD1. Germline CDR1 SGHNT, CDR2 YENEEA. V was pared by 5 bases and J by 11 bases, with 14 bases of the junction left unmatched. There are 14 residues in the CDR3. The CDR3 coding sequence is TGTGCCAGCAGCCAAACCGGGACAGCATCGGTGGCTTTCTTT. As protein: CASSQTGTASVAFF. Full variable domain (missing parts from reference TRBV11-3 and TRBJ1-1): EAGVVQSPRYKIIEKKQPVAFWCNPISGHNTLYWYLQNLGQGPELLIRYENEEAVDDSQLPKDRFSAERLKGVDSTLKIQPAELGDSAVYLCASSQTGTASVAFFGQGTRLTVV.

This clone has just a few counts. The CDR3 DNA reads TGTGCCAGCAGCGTAGCTCTAGCGCCAGATACGCAGTATTTT. Encoded protein: CASSVALAPDTQYF. The V and J genes are TRBV9 and TRBJ2-3; D is possibly TRBD2 (6 bases). The V and J ends lost 0 bases and 4 bases respectively, with 9 bases between them. Germline values: CDR1 SGDLS, CDR2 YYNGEE. This CDR3 is built from 14 residues.

CDR3: CASSEITGLTDTQYF. The DNA for the CDR3 is TGTGCCAGCAGTGAAATCACGGGACTCACAGATACGCAGTATTTT. The V and J genes are TRBV6-1 and TRBJ2-3, with D possibly matching TRBD2 (6 bases). Looked up from germline, CDR1 is MNHNS and CDR2 is SASEGT. Trimming removed 2 bases at V and 2 bases at J, with 11 bases between. The CDR3 has 15 amino acids.

This chain uses TRBV7-9 with TRBJ1-6; D unresolved. V was clipped by 2 bases and J by 5 bases, with 7 bases between them. The CDR3 spans 14 residues. Germline lookup yields CDR1 SEHNR and CDR2 FQNEAQ (reference sequence). The CDR3 sequence is CASSLQVHNSPLHF. The CDR3 region has the DNA TGTGCCAGCAGCTTACAGGTCCATAATTCACCCCTCCACTTT.

This clone was seen only once. The V and J genes are TRBV5-6 and TRBJ2-5; 7 nucleotides line up with TRBD2. Germline trimming cut 4 bases from V and 4 bases from J; bases unmatched to any gene: 19. This CDR3 has 18 amino acids. Germline V gene lookup returns CDR1 SGHDT and CDR2 YYEEEE. As DNA, the CDR3 is TGTGCCAGCAGCCCGGCGGCTAGCGGTCTGCTTTTAGGAGAGACCCAGTACTTC. The encoded protein is CASSPAASGLLLGETQYF.

The chain couples TRBV29-1 to TRBJ1-1, with a weak D call TRBD1 (5 bases). V lost 6 bases, J lost 4 bases, and 21 bases lay in between. Germline CDR1 is SQVTM and CDR2 is ANQGSEA. This CDR3 spans 15 amino acids. CDR3 amino acids: CSVVGAGQDSTEAFF. The CDR3 nucleotides are TGCAGCGTAGTTGGAGCAGGGCAAGATAGCACTGAAGCTTTCTTT. The complete variable domain, with remaining parts taken from reference TRBV29-1 and TRBJ1-1, reads SAVISQKPSRDICQRGTSLTIQCQVDSQVTMMFWYRQQPGQSLTLIATANQGSEATYESGFVIDKFPISRPNLTFSTLTVSNMSPEDSSIYLCSVVGAGQDSTEAFFGQGTRLTVV.

This chain's CDR3 is CASRGQGSGANVLTF. For the CDR3, the DNA is TGTGCCAGCAGGGGACAGGGCAGTGGGGCCAACGTCCTGACTTTC. This sequence joins TRBV6-1 and TRBJ2-6; 9 bases are a match to TRBD1. The J segment lost 3 bases and the V segment lost 6 bases, leaving 3 bases of the junction unmatched. Germline values: CDR1 MNHNS, CDR2 SASEGT. The CDR3 runs 15 residues.

The J gene is TRBJ2-1, the V gene TRBV6-1, with 7 bases lining up with TRBD1. After removal of 6 bases from V and 2 bases from J, the junction contained 7 bases not matched to a gene. Germline V CDR1 and CDR2: MNHNS, SASEGT. The CDR3 length is 15 residues. The CDR3 DNA follows: TGTGCCAGCAGGGCCAGACAGGGAACCTACAATGAGCAGTTCTTC. Protein product: CASRARQGTYNEQFF.

The chain carries TRBV5-4 and TRBJ1-2, with 7 nucleotides matching TRBD1. This CDR3 is 15 amino acids long. V lost 2 bases, J lost 2 bases, and 6 bases stayed unmatched. CDR1 and CDR2 (germline): SGHNT, YYREEE (reference sequence). The CDR3 is CASSFRDRVNYGYTF. The DNA for the CDR3 is TGTGCCAGCAGCTTCAGGGACAGAGTAAACTATGGCTACACCTTC.

This clone has only a few counts. The sample has other DNA sequences that encode this CDR3 too. The chain employs TRBV4-2 and TRBJ1-1; no definite D call. Deletions cut 1 base from V and 4 bases from J, with 10 bases between. The CDR3 has 14 amino acids. The germline CDR1 and CDR2 sequences are LGHNA and YNFKEQ. For the CDR3, the DNA is TGTGCCAGCAGCCAAGGACAACTGGGCACTGAAGCTTTCTTT. It translates to CASSQGQLGTEAFF.

In its sample, this clone was seen once. V gene TRBV5-6 combines with J gene TRBJ2-7; the match to TRBD1 covers 9 bases. Germline loops: CDR1 SGHDT, CDR2 YYEEEE. The CDR3 runs 16 residues. The V gene end was trimmed by 4 bases and the J gene end by 2 bases; junction bases not matched to a gene: 10. The CDR3 loop is CASSTYRGRKTYEQYF. The CDR3 nucleotides read TGTGCCAGCAGCACCTACAGGGGGCGCAAAACCTACGAGCAGTACTTC. Together with reference TRBV5-6 and TRBJ2-7, the CDR3 gives the full variable domain: DAGVTQSPTHLIKTRGQQVTLRCSPKSGHDTVSWYQQALGQGPQFIFQYYEEEERQRGNFPDRFSGHQFPNYSSELNVNALLLGDSALYLCASSTYRGRKTYEQYFGPGTRLTVT.

This chain links TRBV7-8 with TRBJ2-2; D perhaps matches TRBD2 (6 bases). From germline, CDR1 is SGHVS and CDR2 FQNEAQ. The CDR3 length is 15 residues. The V end lost 7 bases, the J end lost 0 bases, and 12 bases lay between the germline ends. The CDR3 region has the DNA TGTGCCAGCAATTTGGCGGGGTCGAACACCGGGGAGCTGTTTTTT. The encoded protein is CASNLAGSNTGELFF.

This clone was recorded only once. The CDR3 protein is CAWSTPRGVRYNEQFF. CDR3 coding DNA: TGTGCCTGGAGTACTCCCCGGGGGGTGAGATACAATGAGCAGTTCTTC. The chain joins TRBV30 to TRBJ2-1, with TRBD2 matching over 7 bases. This CDR3 spans 16 amino acids. V trimming: 2 bases; J trimming: 4 bases; junction bases outside the gene matches: 11. Germline V gene data show CDR1 as GTSNPN and CDR2 as SVGIG (reference sequence).

This sequence joins TRBV29-1 and TRBJ1-5, with a weak D call TRBD1 (5 bases). Between the trimmed V and J ends, which lost 4 bases and 5 bases, there was a span of 12 bases. Looked up from germline, CDR1 is SQVTM and CDR2 is ANQGSEA. The CDR3 is 13 residues long. In nucleotides, the CDR3 is TGCAGCGTTGTGGGGGGAGTGGATCAGCCCCAGCATTTT. Translating gives CSVVGGVDQPQHF. The variable domain in full, with the rest retrieved from reference TRBV29-1 and TRBJ1-5, is SAVISQKPSRDICQRGTSLTIQCQVDSQVTMMFWYRQQPGQSLTLIATANQGSEATYESGFVIDKFPISRPNLTFSTLTVSNMSPEDSSIYLCSVVGGVDQPQHFGDGTRLSIL.

V and J are TRBV5-1 and TRBJ2-5, with 14 bases that match TRBD2. Losses at the gene ends were 4 bases for V and 2 bases for J; bases not matched to a gene: 4. Germline V gives CDR1 SGHRS, CDR2 YFSETQ. CDR3 length: 16 residues. The chain's CDR3 is CASSEGLAGEQETQYF. DNA for the CDR3: TGCGCCAGCAGCGAGGGACTAGCGGGGGAACAAGAGACCCAGTACTTC.

J is TRBJ1-6 and V is TRBV5-1, with a tentative D call TRBD1 (5 bases). CDR1 SGHRS and CDR2 YFSETQ come from the germline V gene. Trimming stripped 4 bases from V and 5 bases from J, with 16 bases between. CDR3 length equals 16 residues. Written as DNA, the CDR3 is TGCGCCAGCAGCCGATGGACAATGAAAGATAATTCACCCCTCCACTTT. Translated: CASSRWTMKDNSPLHF.

This sequence joins TRBV6-5 and TRBJ2-5; 10 positions match TRBD1. CDR3 length equals 15 residues. After removal of 0 bases from V and 4 bases from J, the junction contained 2 bases not matched to a gene. Germline V gene sequence: CDR1 MNHEY, CDR2 SVGAGI. CDR3 in amino acids: CASSYSGQGGETQYF. In DNA form, the CDR3 reads TGTGCCAGCAGTTACTCTGGACAGGGGGGAGAGACCCAGTACTTC.

The chain couples TRBV21-1 to TRBJ2-2; TRBD2, the table's D call, was not compared with the DNA. TRBV21-1 is listed as a pseudogene. The CDR3 runs to 14 residues. This chain's CDR3 is CASSKRANTGELFF. Here the CDR3 DNA reads TGTGCCAGCAGCAAGCGGGCGAACACCGGGGAGCTGTTTTTT.

The V gene is TRBV25-1, the J gene TRBJ1-1; D is perhaps TRBD1 (5 bases). Trimming took off 6 bases at V and 5 bases at J, with 16 bases between the two ends. CDR1 is MGHDK, CDR2 SYGVNS, per germline. The CDR3 length is 14 residues. The CDR3, as DNA: TGTGCCAGCAGGGCCCACGCAGGGCTAACTGAAGCTTTCTTT. This sequence encodes CASRAHAGLTEAFF.

This clone was observed a handful of times. For the CDR3, the DNA is TGTGCCAGCAGTGAATCCAGTTCTGGAAACACCATATATTTT. Translation: CASSESSSGNTIYF. This chain links TRBV6-1 with TRBJ1-3; D not resolved. The CDR3 has 14 residues. The germline V gene encodes CDR1 MNHNS and CDR2 SASEGT. The V and J ends lost 2 bases and 1 base respectively, with 6 bases between them.